This TCR beta chain was sequenced during a study of cytomegalovirus exposure and HLA in healthy donors. Study-wide results and limits: For most subjects, TCR beta sequences were reported to predict HLA-A and HLA-B alleles with accuracy. Further analysis was carried out later, and it showed several of the most significant clusters appearing linked to common viral pathogens. Altogether, some 160 TCR beta chains were recorded as cytomegalovirus-associated.

Vbeta (60) and Jbeta (13) primers were used in the PCR. Data came from immunoSEQ multiplex PCR; TCRdb stores just in-frame clones and leaves some out. Recorded for this sample: about 84,000 clones. Notes on this clone: Its antigen remains unknown.

CDR1 is SNHLY, CDR2 FYNNEI, per germline. CDR3 length: 14 residues. Trimming cost V 8 bases and J 2 bases, with 16 bases left between them. This TCR derives from a man between 45 and 60 years old in good health and CMV-seronegative. The sample taken for sequencing was PBMCs. This chain links TRBV2 with TRBJ2-7; D may be TRBD1 (7 bases). This CDR3 reads CASLLAGQTYEQYF. CDR3 DNA: TGTGCCAGCCTGCTGGCGGGACAGACCTACGAGCAGTACTTC.